The clone carrying this TCR beta chain was seen ten or more times. The antigen is undetermined. This sample is part of a study of CD8 T cells in ankylosing spondylitis. Construction of TCR beta libraries was performed using quantitative 5'-RACE with molecular barcodes. TCRdb re-derived calls from the 5' RACE reads in MiXCR, one entry per CDR3 protein. Of 150,000 to 200,000 distinct CDR3 sequences listed, roughly 20% are singletons. This CDR3 comprises 16 residues. The V gene lost 5 bases and the J gene lost 5 bases, with 19 bases spanning the gap. The study's findings and limits: Before this, some motif variants had been reported in reactive arthritis synovial fluid and blood.

Sequencing was done on a sample of blood, either unsorted or a sorted T cell fraction (not recorded which). The chain uses TRBV12-3 or TRBV12-4 and TRBJ2-1; TRBD2 might be the D (7 bases). The origin of this receptor is a male donor aged 5-29 years with ankylosing spondylitis or in good health (not recorded which). CDR3 sequence: CASSPAAGRGDNEQFF. The CDR3 region has the DNA TGTGCCAGCAGTCCGGCTGCAGGGAGGGGGGACAATGAGCAGTTCTTC.